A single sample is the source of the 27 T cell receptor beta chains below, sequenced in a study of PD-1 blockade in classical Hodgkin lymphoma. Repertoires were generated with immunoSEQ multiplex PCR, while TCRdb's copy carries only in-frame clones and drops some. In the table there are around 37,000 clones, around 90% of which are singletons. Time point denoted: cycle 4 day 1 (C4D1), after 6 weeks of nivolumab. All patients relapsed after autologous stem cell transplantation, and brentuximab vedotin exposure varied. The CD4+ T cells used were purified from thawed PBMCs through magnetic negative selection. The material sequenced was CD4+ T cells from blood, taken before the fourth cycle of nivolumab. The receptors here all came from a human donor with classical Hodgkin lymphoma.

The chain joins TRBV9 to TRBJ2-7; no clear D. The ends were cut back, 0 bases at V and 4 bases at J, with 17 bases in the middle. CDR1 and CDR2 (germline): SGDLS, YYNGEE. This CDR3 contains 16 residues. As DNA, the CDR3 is TGTGCCAGCAGCGTAGACCCCGCCCCGGACGCGTACGAGCAGTACTTC. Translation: CASSVDPAPDAYEQYF. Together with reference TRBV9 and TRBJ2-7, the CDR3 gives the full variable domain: DSGVTQTPKHLITATGQRVTLRCSPRSGDLSVYWYQQSLDQGLQFLIQYYNGEERAKGNILERFSAQQFPDLHSELNLSSLELGDSALYFCASSVDPAPDAYEQYFGPGTRLTVT.

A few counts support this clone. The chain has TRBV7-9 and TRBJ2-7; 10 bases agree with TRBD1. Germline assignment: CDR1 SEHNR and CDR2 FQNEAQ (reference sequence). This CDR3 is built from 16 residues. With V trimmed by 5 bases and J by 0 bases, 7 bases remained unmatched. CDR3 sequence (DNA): TGTGCCAGCAGCCCTCGGGACAGGGGCAACTCCTACGAGCAGTACTTC. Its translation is CASSPRDRGNSYEQYF.

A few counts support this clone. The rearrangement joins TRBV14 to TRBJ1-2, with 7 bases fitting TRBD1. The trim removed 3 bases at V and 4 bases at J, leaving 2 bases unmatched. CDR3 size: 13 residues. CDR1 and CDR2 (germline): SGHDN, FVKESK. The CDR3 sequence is CASSQTGPYGYTF. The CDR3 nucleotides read TGTGCCAGCAGCCAGACAGGGCCCTATGGCTACACCTTC.

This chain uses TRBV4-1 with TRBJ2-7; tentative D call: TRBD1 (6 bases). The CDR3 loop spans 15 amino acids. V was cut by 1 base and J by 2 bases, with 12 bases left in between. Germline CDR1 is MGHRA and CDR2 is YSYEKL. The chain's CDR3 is CASSQGSGAAYEQYF. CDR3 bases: TGCGCCAGCAGCCAAGGATCAGGGGCGGCCTACGAGCAGTACTTC.

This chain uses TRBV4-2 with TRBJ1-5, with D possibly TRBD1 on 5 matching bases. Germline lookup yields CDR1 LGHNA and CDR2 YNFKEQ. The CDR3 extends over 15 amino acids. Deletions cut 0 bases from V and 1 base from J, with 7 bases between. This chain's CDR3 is CASSQEWGSNQPQHF. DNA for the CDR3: TGTGCCAGCAGCCAAGAGTGGGGGAGCAATCAGCCCCAGCATTTT.

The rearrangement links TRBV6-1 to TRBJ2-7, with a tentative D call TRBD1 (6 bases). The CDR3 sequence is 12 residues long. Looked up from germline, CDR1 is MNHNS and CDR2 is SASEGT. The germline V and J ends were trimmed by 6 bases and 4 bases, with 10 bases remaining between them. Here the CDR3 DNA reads TGTGCCAGCAGCCAGGGACAATACGAGCAGTACTTC. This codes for CASSQGQYEQYF.

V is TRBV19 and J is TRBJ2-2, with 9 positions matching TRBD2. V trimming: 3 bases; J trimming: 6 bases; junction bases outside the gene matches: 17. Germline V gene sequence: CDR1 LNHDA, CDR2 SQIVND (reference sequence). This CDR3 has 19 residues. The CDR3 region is CASSIGGYSGRSWAGELFF. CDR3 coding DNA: TGTGCCAGTAGTATCGGGGGTTACAGCGGGAGGTCTTGGGCCGGGGAGCTGTTTTTT. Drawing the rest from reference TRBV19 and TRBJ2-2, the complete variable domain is DGGITQSPKYLFRKEGQNVTLSCEQNLNHDAMYWYRQDPGQGLRLIYYSQIVNDFQKGDIAEGYSVSREKKESFPLTVTSAQKNPTAFYLCASSIGGYSGRSWAGELFFGEGSRLTVL.

As DNA, the CDR3 is TGTGCCAGCAAGCGAAGGGGCATGAGGGATTCGGACAAAAACATTCAGTACTTC. It encodes CASKRRGMRDSDKNIQYF. The gene calls are TRBV28 and TRBJ2-4; D assignment may be TRBD1 or TRBD2 (5 bases each). Trimming left V 7 bases short and J 3 bases short, with 25 bases between. CDR1 and CDR2 (germline): MDHEN, SYDVKM. CDR3 length equals 18 residues.

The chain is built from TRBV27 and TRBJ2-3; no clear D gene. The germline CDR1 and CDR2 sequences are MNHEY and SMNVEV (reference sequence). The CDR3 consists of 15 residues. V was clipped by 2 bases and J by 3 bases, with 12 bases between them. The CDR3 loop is CASSLGSLGTDTQYF. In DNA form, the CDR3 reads TGTGCCAGCAGTTTAGGCTCGCTTGGGACAGATACGCAGTATTTT.

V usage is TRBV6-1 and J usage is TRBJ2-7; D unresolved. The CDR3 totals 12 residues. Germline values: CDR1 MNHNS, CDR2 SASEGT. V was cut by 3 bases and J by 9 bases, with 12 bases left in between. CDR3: CASSDWSSGQYF. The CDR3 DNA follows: TGTGCCAGCAGTGATTGGAGTTCGGGGCAGTACTTC.

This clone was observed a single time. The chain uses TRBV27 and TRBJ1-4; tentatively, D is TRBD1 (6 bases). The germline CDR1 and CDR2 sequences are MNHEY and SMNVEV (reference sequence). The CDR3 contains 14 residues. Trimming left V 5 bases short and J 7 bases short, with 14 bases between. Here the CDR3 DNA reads TGTGCCAGCAGTCCACGGAGGGGGGGTGAAAAACTGTTTTTT. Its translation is CASSPRRGGEKLFF.

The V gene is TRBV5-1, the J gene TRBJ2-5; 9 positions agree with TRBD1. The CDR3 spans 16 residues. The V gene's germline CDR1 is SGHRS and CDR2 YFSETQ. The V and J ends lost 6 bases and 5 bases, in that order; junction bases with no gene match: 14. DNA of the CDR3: TGCGCCAGCACCCGGACATTGGGACAGGGTATCGAGACCCAGTACTTC. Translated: CASTRTLGQGIETQYF.

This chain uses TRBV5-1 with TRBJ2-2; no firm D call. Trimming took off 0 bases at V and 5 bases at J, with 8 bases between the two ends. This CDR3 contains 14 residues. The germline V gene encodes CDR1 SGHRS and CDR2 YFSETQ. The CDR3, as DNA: TGCGCCAGCAGCTTGGGTCCTGGAACCGGGGAGCTGTTTTTT. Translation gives CASSLGPGTGELFF.

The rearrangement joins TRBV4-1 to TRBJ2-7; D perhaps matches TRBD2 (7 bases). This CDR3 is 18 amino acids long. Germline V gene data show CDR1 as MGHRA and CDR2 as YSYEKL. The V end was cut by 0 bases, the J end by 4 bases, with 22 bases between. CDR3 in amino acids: CASSQDTSSGRRGYEQYF. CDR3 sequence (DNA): TGCGCCAGCAGCCAAGATACGTCTAGCGGTCGGAGGGGGTACGAGCAGTACTTC.

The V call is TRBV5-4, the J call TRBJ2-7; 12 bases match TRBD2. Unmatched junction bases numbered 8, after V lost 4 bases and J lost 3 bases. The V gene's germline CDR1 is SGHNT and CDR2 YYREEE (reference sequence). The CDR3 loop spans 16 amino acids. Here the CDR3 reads CASSLPSGRALYEQYF. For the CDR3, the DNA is TGTGCCAGCAGCCTACCTAGCGGGAGGGCCCTCTACGAGCAGTACTTC.

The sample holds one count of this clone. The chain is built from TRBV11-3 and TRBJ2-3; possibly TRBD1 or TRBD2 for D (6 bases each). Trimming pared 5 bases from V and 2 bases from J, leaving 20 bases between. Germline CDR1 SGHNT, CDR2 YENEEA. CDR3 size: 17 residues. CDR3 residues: CASSLAGLGGHTDTQYF. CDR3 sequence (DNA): TGTGCCAGCAGCCTAGCCGGTTTGGGGGGACACACAGATACGCAGTATTTT.

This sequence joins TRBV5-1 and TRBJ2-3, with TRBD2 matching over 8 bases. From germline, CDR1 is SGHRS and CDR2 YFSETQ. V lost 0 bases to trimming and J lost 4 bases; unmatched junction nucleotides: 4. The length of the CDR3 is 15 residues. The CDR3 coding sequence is TGCGCCAGCAGCTTGGAGGGACTAGTCCCAGATACGCAGTATTTT. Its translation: CASSLEGLVPDTQYF.

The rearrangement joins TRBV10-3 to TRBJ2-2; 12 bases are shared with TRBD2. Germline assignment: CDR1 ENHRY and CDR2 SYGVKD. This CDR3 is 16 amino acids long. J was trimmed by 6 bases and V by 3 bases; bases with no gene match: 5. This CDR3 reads CAISEGLAGGAGELFF. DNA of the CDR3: TGTGCCATCAGTGAAGGGCTAGCGGGAGGGGCCGGGGAGCTGTTTTTT.

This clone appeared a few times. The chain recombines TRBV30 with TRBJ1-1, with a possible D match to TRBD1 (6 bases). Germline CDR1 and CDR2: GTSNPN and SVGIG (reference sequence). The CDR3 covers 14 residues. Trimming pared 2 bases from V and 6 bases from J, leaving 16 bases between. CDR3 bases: TGTGCCTGGAGTATTGTCCAGGGGCCGGCTGAAGCTTTCTTT. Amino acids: CAWSIVQGPAEAFF.

The DNA for the CDR3 is TGTGCCACCAGCAGAGTTGGGGGGACTAGCGGGTTTGATGAGCAGTTCTTC. Residues: CATSRVGGTSGFDEQFF. V and J are TRBV15 and TRBJ2-1; the match to TRBD2 covers 12 bases. Germline lookup yields CDR1 LNHNV and CDR2 YYDKDF (reference sequence). This CDR3 is 17 amino acids long. With 1 base clipped from V and 8 bases from J, the junction kept 9 bases outside the gene matches.

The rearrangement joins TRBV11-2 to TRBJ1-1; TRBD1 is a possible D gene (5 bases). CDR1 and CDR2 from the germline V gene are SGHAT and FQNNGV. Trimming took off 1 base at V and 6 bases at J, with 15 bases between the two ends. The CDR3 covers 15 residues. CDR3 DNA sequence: TGTGCCAGCAGCTTAGGACAGACCCTTTATTCTGAAGCTTTCTTT. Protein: CASSLGQTLYSEAFF.

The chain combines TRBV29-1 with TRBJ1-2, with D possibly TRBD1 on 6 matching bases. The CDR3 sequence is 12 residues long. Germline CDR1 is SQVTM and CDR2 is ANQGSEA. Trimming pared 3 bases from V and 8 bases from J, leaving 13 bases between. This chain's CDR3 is CSVEGHRGGYTF. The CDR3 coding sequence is TGCAGCGTTGAGGGACACCGCGGAGGCTACACCTTC.

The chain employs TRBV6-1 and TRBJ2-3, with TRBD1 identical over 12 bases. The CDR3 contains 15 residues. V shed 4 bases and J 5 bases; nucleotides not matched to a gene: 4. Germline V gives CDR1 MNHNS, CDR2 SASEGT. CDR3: CASSGGQGARDTQYF. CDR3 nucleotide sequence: TGTGCCAGCAGTGGGGGACAGGGGGCCAGAGATACGCAGTATTTT.

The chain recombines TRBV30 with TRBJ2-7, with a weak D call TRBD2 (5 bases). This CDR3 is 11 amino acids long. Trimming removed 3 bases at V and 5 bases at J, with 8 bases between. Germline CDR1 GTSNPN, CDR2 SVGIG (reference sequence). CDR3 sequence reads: CAWSYGNEQYF. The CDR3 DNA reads TGTGCCTGGAGCTACGGGAACGAGCAGTACTTC.

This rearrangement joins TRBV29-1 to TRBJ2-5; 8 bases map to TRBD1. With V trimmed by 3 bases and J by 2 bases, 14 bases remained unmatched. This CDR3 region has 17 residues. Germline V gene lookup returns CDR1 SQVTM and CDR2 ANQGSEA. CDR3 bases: TGCAGCGTTGACAAAACCGGGCAGGGGGCTTCTCAAGAGACCCAGTACTTC. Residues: CSVDKTGQGASQETQYF.

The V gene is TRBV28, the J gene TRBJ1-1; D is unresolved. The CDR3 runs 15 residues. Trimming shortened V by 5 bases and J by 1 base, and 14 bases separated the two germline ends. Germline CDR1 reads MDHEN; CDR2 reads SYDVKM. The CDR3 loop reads CASSPRSLWNTEAFF. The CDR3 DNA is TGTGCCAGCAGTCCCCGTTCTTTGTGGAACACTGAAGCTTTCTTT.

The CDR3 DNA follows: TGTGCCAGCAGGCTACAGGGGCCACCTTCCGAGCAGTACTTC. This sequence encodes CASRLQGPPSEQYF. J is TRBJ2-7 and V is TRBV28; 7 bases align to TRBD1. The CDR3 has 14 residues. V shed 6 bases, J shed 6 bases, and the junction held 11 bases outside the gene matches. Germline-derived CDR1 and CDR2 are MDHEN and SYDVKM.